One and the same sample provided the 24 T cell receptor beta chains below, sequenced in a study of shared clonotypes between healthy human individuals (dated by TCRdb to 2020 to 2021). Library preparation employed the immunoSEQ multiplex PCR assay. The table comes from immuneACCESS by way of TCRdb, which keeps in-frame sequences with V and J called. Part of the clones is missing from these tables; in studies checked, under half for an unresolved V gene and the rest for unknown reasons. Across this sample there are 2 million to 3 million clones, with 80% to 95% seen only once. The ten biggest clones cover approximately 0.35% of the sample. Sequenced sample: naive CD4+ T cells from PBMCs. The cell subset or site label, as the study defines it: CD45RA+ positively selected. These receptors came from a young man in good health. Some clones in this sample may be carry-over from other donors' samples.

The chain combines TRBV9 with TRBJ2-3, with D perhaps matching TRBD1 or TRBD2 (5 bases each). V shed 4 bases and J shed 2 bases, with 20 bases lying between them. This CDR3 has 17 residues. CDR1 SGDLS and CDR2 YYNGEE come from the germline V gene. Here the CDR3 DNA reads TGTGCCAGCAGCCCGGGGCGGTCAGCCACTTTCACAGATACGCAGTATTTT. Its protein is CASSPGRSATFTDTQYF.

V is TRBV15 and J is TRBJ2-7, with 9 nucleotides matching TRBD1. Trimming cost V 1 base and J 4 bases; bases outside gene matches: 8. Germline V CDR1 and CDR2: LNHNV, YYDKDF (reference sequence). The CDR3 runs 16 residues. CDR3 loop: CATSRVDTGGRYEQYF. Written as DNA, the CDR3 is TGTGCCACCAGCAGAGTGGACACAGGGGGCCGATACGAGCAGTACTTC.

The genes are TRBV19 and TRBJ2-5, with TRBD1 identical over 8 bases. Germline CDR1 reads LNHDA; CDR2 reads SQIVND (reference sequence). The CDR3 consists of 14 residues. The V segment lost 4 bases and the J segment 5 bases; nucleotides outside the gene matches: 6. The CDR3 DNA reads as TGTGCCAGTAGTAGCTGGACAGGGTCGGAGACCCAGTACTTC. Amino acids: CASSSWTGSETQYF.

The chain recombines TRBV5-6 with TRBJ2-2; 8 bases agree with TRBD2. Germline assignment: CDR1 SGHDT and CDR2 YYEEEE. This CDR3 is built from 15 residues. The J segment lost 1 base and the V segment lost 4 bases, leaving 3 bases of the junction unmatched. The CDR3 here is CASSIAGWNTGELFF. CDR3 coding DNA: TGTGCCAGCAGCATAGCGGGGTGGAACACCGGGGAGCTGTTTTTT.

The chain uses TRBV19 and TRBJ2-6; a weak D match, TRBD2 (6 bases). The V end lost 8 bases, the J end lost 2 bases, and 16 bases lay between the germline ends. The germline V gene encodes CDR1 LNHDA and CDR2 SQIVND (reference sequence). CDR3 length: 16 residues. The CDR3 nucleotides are TGTGCCAGTTTCAAGGGCAGGGAGGCTGGGGCCAACGTCCTGACTTTC. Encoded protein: CASFKGREAGANVLTF.

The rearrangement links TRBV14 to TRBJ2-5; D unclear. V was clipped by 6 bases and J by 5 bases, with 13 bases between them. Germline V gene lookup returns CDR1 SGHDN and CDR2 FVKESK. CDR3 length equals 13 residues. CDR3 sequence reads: CASSPWSSETQYF. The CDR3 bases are TGTGCCAGCAGTCCGTGGAGTTCGGAGACCCAGTACTTC.

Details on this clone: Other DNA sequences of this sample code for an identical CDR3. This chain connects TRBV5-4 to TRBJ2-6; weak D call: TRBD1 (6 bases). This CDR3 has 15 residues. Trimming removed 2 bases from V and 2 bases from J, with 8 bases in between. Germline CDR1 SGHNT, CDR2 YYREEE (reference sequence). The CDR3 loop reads CASSLGGAGANVLTF. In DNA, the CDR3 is TGTGCCAGCAGCTTAGGGGGAGCTGGGGCCAACGTCCTGACTTTC.

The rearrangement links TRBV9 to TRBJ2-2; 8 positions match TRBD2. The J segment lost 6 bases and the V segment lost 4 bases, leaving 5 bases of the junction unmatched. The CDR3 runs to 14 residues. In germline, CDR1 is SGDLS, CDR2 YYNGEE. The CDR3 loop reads CASSRASGSGELFF. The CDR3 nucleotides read TGTGCCAGCAGCAGGGCTAGCGGGTCCGGGGAGCTGTTTTTT.

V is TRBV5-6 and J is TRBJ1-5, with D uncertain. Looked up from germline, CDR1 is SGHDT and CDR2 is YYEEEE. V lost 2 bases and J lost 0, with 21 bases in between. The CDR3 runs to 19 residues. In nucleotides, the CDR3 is TGTGCCAGCAGCTTTATAACGGCTTACTGGGAAGGTAGCAATCAGCCCCAGCATTTT. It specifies CASSFITAYWEGSNQPQHF.

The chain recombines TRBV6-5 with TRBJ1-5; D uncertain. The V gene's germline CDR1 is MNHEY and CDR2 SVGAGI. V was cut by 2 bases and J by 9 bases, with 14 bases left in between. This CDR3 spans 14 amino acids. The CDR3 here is CASSYRLGIRPQHF. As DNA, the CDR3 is TGTGCCAGCAGTTACAGGTTGGGGATTCGGCCCCAGCATTTT.

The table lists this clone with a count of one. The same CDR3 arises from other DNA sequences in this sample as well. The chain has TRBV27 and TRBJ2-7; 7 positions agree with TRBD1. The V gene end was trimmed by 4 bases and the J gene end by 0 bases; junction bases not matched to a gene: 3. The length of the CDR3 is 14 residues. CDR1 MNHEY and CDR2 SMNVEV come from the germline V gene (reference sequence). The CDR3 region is CASSYRGGSYEQYF. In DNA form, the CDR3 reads TGTGCCAGCAGTTACAGGGGTGGCTCCTACGAGCAGTACTTC.

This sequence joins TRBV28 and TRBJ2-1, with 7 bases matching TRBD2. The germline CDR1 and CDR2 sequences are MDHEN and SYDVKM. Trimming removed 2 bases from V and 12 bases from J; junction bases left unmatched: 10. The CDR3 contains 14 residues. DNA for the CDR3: TGTGCCAGCAGTTTAAATACTGGCGGGAGAGGGCAGTTCTTC. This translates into CASSLNTGGRGQFF.

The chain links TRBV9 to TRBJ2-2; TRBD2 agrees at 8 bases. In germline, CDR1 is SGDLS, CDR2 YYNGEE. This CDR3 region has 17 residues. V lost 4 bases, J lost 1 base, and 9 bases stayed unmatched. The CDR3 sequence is CASSPTMSGRNTGELFF. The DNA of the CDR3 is TGTGCCAGCAGCCCCACCATGAGCGGGAGGAACACCGGGGAGCTGTTTTTT.

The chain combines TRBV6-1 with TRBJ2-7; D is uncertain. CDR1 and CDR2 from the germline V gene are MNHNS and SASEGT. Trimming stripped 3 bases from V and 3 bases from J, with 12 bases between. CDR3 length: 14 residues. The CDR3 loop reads CASSEPSQIYEQYF. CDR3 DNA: TGTGCCAGCAGTGAGCCATCCCAAATCTACGAGCAGTACTTC.

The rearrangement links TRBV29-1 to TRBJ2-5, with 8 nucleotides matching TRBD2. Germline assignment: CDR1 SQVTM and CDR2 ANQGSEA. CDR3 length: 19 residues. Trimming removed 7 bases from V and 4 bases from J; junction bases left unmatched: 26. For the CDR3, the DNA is TGCAGCGCTACCAAGCCGGACCCCGTCTGGGTAGCGGGAATAGAGACCCAGTACTTC. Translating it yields CSATKPDPVWVAGIETQYF.

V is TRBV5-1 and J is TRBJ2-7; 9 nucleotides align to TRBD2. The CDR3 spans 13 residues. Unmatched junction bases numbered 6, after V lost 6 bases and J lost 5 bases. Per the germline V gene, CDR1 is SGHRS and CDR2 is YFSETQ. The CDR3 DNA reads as TGCGCCAGCAATAGCGGGAGAGCGGACGAGCAGTACTTC. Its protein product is CASNSGRADEQYF.

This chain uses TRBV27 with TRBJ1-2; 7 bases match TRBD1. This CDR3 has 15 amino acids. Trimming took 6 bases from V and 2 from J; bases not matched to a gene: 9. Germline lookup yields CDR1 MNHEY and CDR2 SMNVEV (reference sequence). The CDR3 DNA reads TGTGCCAGCAGGGGGGGGACAGAGTTCAACTATGGCTACACCTTC. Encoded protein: CASRGGTEFNYGYTF.

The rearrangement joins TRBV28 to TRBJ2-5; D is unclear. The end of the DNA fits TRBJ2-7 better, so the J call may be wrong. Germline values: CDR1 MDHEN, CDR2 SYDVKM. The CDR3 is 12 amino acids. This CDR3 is CASSLLLYEQYF. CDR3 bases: TGTGCCAGCAGCTTACTCCTCTACGAGCAGTACTTC.

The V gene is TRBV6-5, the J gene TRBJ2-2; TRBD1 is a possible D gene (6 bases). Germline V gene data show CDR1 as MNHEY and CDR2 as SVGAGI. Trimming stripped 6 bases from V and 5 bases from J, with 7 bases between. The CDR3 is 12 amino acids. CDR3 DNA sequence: TGTGCCAGCAGCCAGGGGACCGGGGAGCTGTTTTTT. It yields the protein CASSQGTGELFF.

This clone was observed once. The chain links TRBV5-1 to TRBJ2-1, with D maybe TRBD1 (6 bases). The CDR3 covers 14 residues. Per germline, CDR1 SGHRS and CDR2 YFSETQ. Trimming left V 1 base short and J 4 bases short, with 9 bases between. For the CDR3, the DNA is TGCGCCAGCAGCTTGCCAGGGGTTTACAATGAGCAGTTCTTC. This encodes CASSLPGVYNEQFF.

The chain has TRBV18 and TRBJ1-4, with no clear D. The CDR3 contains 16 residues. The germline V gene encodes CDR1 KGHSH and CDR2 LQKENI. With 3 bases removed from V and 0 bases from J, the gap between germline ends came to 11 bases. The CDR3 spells CASSPRTPATNEKLFF. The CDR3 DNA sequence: TGTGCCAGCTCACCGCGAACACCCGCAACTAATGAAAAACTGTTTTTT.

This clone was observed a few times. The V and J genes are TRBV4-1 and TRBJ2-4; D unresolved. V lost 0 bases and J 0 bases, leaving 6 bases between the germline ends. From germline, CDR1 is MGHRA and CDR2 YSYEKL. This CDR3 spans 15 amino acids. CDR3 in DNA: TGCGCCAGCAGCCAAGATCTATTAGCCAAAAACATTCAGTACTTC. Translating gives CASSQDLLAKNIQYF.

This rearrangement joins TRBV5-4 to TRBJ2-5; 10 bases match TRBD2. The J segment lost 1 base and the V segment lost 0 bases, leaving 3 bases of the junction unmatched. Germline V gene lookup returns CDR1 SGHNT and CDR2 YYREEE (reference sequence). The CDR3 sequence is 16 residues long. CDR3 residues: CASSLGERGGQETQYF. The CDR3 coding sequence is TGTGCCAGCAGCTTGGGAGAGCGGGGGGGCCAAGAGACCCAGTACTTC.

The CDR3 DNA follows: TGTGCCAGCAGTCCCTCGTGGGGCGGGTACGAGCAGTACTTC. As protein: CASSPSWGGYEQYF. This rearrangement joins TRBV28 to TRBJ2-7; tentatively, D is TRBD1 or TRBD2 (5 bases each). Germline lookup yields CDR1 MDHEN and CDR2 SYDVKM. This CDR3 has 14 amino acids. V lost 5 bases and J lost 4, with 15 bases in between.